These T cell receptor beta chains were read from a single sample in a study of Ad26.COV2.S vaccination and SARS-CoV-2 variants. Clones were sequenced by immunoSEQ multiplex PCR, and TCRdb holds only the in-frame ones, with some missing. The table records about 480,000 clones, around nine tenths of them present only once. The sequencing here drew on peripheral blood, taken in a trial of Ad26.COV2.S vaccine versus placebo. The receptor source for this set is a person aged 18-65 years who received the Ad26.COV2.S COVID-19 vaccine or a placebo. Both conserved end residues are part of each CDR3. Fields, in order: J gene, D gene, clone size, V gene, CDR3 DNA, CDR3 protein. D genes are given only for firm matches. Size is omitted from some rows. Given values are once, few, many or a class for expanded clones.

TRBJ2-1	TRBD2	-	TRBV28	TGTGCCACCATAAGCGGGAGACGGAATGAGCAGTTCTTC	CATISGRRNEQFF
TRBJ2-1	-	-	TRBV12-3/TRBV12-4	TGTGCCAGCAGTTTCTTTGACAGGGAGCAGTTCTTC	CASSFFDREQFF
TRBJ2-5	TRBD1	-	TRBV7-2	TGTGCCAGCAGCTCGACAGGGTGGAGGGAGACCCAGTACTTC	CASSSTGWRETQYF
TRBJ2-3	-	-	TRBV9	TGTGCCAGCAGCGTCGGACAGGGAGGGGATACGCAGTATTTT	CASSVGQGGDTQYF
TRBJ2-7	-	-	TRBV6-5	TGTGCCAGCAGTTGGCTACAAACCCCCTACGAGCAGTACTTC	CASSWLQTPYEQYF
TRBJ1-2	-	-	TRBV6-1	TGTGCCAGCAGTGAAGGAGGGGCCTACACCTTC	CASSEGGAYTF
TRBJ2-7	TRBD2	-	TRBV19	TGTGCCAGTAAACCGGCGGGGGTTCGGTCCTACGAGCAGTACTTC	CASKPAGVRSYEQYF
TRBJ1-2	-	few	TRBV6-5	TGTGCCAGCAGTTACTCACCCCGAGGGTATGGCTACACCTTC	CASSYSPRGYGYTF
TRBJ2-7	-	-	TRBV9	TGTGCCAGCAGTGAGGGCCTTTCCTACGAGCAGTACTTC	CASSEGLSYEQYF
TRBJ2-7	-	-	TRBV18	TGTGCCAGCTCACCGGGGCAGCAAGCCTACGAGCAGTACTTC	CASSPGQQAYEQYF
TRBJ1-1	-	-	TRBV30	TGTGCCTGGAGTGTGGGGTTTGCTGAAGCTTTCTTT	CAWSVGFAEAFF